This T cell receptor (beta chain) is drawn from a study of shared clonotypes between healthy human individuals (dated by TCRdb to the early 2020s). Background for the entire study: A couple of women and a few men aged 18 to 49 years were included in the cohort. To estimate repertoire size and how much clonotypes are shared between individuals, the study performed deep sequencing of blood TCR repertoires from five healthy adults. Per donor, three plates each were used for CD4 naive and CD4 memory, two for CD8 naive, and one for CD8 memory. Libraries were prepared and TCR repertoires were sequenced by different laboratories using diverse techniques, in order to increase sequencing depth and limit assay-specific biases. Between about 0.85 and 9.5 billion PBMCs per donor were obtained by leukapheresis.

What the study reported, not specific to this receptor: Higher generation probabilities were observed for clonotypes shared by all four sorted-subset donors than for non-shared clonotypes. Sampling was restricted to blood, and TCR repertoires in tissue are likely to differ from TCR repertoires in blood. When a handful of donors were compared, the shared fraction of clonotypes was around 5% for naive CD4, over 3% for naive CD8, 2.3% for memory CD4, and 0.4% for memory CD8. Pairwise subsampling indicated that sequencing depth was expected to affect the degree of clonotype sharing among donors. Naive subsets generally had larger estimated clonotype richness than memory subsets did. Because the study included a small number of donors, the genetic and exposure-history diversity represented was limited. Incomplete sequencing was indicated by rarefaction of sorted-subset datasets, despite the large sequencing depth.

For this chain, trimming is 4 bases at the V end and 6 bases at the J end, and the number of junction bases without a gene match is 11. CDR1 ENHRY and CDR2 SYGVKD were looked up in the germline V gene. The CDR3 goes from the cysteine to the phenylalanine over 16 residues. CDR3 DNA is the only sequence kept; it has 48 bases, read in frame from the first base. Of note for this clone: Which antigen it targets is not known. No much larger clonotype is one base removed from it; base qualities were not supplied.

Using the deep immunoSEQ assay, multiplex PCR amplified TCR CDR3 regions from genomic DNA. Extracted genomic DNA from each cell subset was spread evenly across all wells of several immunoSEQ 96-well plates, with each plate serving as a replicate. For sorted subsets, approximately 0.2 ug of genomic DNA, equivalent to 30,000 or so T cell genomes, went into each replicate PCR. Purified libraries were quantified with a Qubit 3.0 fluorometer, sized on a Bioanalyzer 2100, and re-quantified with the KAPA Library Quantification kit. Every immunoSEQ 96-well plate was sequenced on a dedicated single-read 150-cycle Illumina NextSeq 550 flow cell. The authors' pipeline ran thus. Because only junctional sequences without quality scores were contained in the immunoSEQ output, filtering matching that applied to full-length reads could not be performed. To assign V/J genes and CDR3, sequences were annotated using PyIR, a Python wrapper for IgBLAST v1.9, with IMGT germline references. Reads with weak V/J assignments (E-value above 1e-6), missing CDR3, stop codons, out-of-frame junctions, or ambiguous translated residues were removed. A V3J clonotype was defined by an identical inferred V gene, J gene, and CDR3 amino acid sequence. Percentage overlap between repertoires was calculated by dividing the number of shared unique clonotypes by the size of the smaller repertoire. Three approaches were used to assess repertoire richness: RTK rarefaction, the Chao1 estimator, and Recon v2.1 estimates of unobserved clonotypes. Generation probabilities for all TCRbeta clonotypes obtained by the gDNA method from a handful of donors were computed using OLGA. The immuneACCESS repertoire file appears here via TCRdb, limited to in-frame rearrangements. These files lack a portion of the clones; in checked studies, under half of the deficit traces to unresolved V genes, and the cause of the others is not known. For V, J and clone size, that table is used; D and trimming come from the DNA. This sample gives approximately 2.5 million clones in total; approximately 94% of them show up just once. The ten biggest clones cover more than 0.12% of the sample.

Healthy HIV-negative adults with no recently reported acute infections or vaccinations were included as donors. All donors were Caucasian adults living in Nashville, Tennessee, USA. CD4+ T cells were enriched through magnetic negative selection, after which naive cells were positively selected on CD45RA and the remaining negative fraction served as the memory subset. Blood was collected by leukapheresis, and PBMCs were isolated by Ficoll-Histopaque density gradient centrifugation and then cryopreserved in liquid nitrogen vapor phase. Analytical flow cytometry was used to check the purity and quantity of each magnetically sorted T cell population. Each sorted fraction had its genomic DNA isolated and then quantified by UV absorbance on a Nanodrop 2000c.

This sequence originates from a man aged 18 to 35 in good health. The rearrangement joined TRBV10-3 to TRBJ2-3, with TRBD2 identical over 9 junction bases. The sequenced material came from naive CD4+ T cells sorted from blood. The label giving this sample's cell subset or site can be read as: CD45RA+ positively selected. The DNA reads TGTGCCATCAGTGTGGCTAGCGGGACTATCGGCGATACGCAGTATTTT. It codes for CAISVASGTIGDTQYF.